The 28 T cell receptor beta chains presented below share a single source sample, sequenced in a study of shared clonotypes between healthy human individuals. Method: immunoSEQ multiplex PCR; TCRdb's copy keeps in-frame clones and lacks some. The table lists some 1 million clones, 65% to 80% of them singletons. Sequenced: memory CD4+ T cells sorted from blood. Subset given: CD45RA-negative fraction. The receptors were sampled from a man younger than 35 in good health.

Regarding this clone: A read error may produce the germline difference seen at one junction end. The V and J genes are TRBV28 and TRBJ2-7; maybe TRBD1 (6 bases). The CDR3 length is 15 residues. The germline V gene has CDR1 MDHEN and CDR2 SYDVKM. CDR3 coding DNA: TGTGCCAGCAGGTCCCAGTTGGACAGCTCCTACAAGCAGTACTTC. It encodes CASRSQLDSSYKQYF.

The chain couples TRBV2 to TRBJ1-2, with 9 bases identical to TRBD1. After removal of 6 bases from V and 4 bases from J, the junction contained 9 bases not matched to a gene. The CDR3 extends over 15 amino acids. Germline lookup yields CDR1 SNHLY and CDR2 FYNNEI. The CDR3 DNA reads TGTGCCAGCAGAGGTCCCGGGACAGGGTTCTATGGCTACACCTTC. Amino acid sequence: CASRGPGTGFYGYTF.

V is TRBV6-1 and J is TRBJ2-7; no reliable D call. The CDR3 is made up of 14 amino acids. Trimming took 7 bases from V and 0 from J, leaving 13 bases between them. Germline-derived CDR1 and CDR2 are MNHNS and SASEGT. CDR3 amino acids: CASNPPGPSYEQYF. In DNA, the CDR3 is TGTGCCAGCAACCCTCCGGGCCCCTCCTACGAGCAGTACTTC.

The V and J genes are TRBV6-1 and TRBJ2-3, with 9 positions matching TRBD2. The length of the CDR3 is 14 residues. The V gene end was trimmed by 5 bases and the J gene end by 3 bases; junction bases not matched to a gene: 3. Germline CDR1 is MNHNS and CDR2 is SASEGT. CDR3: CASSPSGNTDTQYF. DNA for the CDR3: TGTGCCAGCAGTCCTAGCGGGAATACAGATACGCAGTATTTT.

This clone occurred a few times. The DNA of the CDR3 is TGTGCCAGCAGCCTCGGGGGTATTGTACGCGGCTACACCTTC. This encodes CASSLGGIVRGYTF. The chain has TRBV14 and TRBJ1-2; weak D call: TRBD1 (5 bases). The germline V gene encodes CDR1 SGHDN and CDR2 FVKESK. CDR3 length equals 14 residues. With 4 bases removed from V and 8 bases from J, the gap between germline ends came to 17 bases. The full variable domain, rest sourced from reference TRBV14 and TRBJ1-2, is EAGVTQFPSHSVIEKGQTVTLRCDPISGHDNLYWYRRVMGKEIKFLLHFVKESKQDESGMPNNRFLAERTGGTYSTLKVQPAELEDSGVYFCASSLGGIVRGYTFGSGTRLTVV.

V is TRBV5-1 and J is TRBJ2-2; D is possibly TRBD1 or TRBD2 (5 bases each). From germline, CDR1 is SGHRS and CDR2 YFSETQ. The germline V and J ends were trimmed by 5 bases and 1 base, with 15 bases remaining between them. The CDR3 length is 16 residues. The CDR3 nucleotides read TGCGCCAGCAGTCTTCGAGGGGTAGTGAACACCGGGGAGCTGTTTTTT. This gives the protein CASSLRGVVNTGELFF. Together with reference TRBV5-1 and TRBJ2-2, the CDR3 gives the full variable domain: KAGVTQTPRYLIKTRGQQVTLSCSPISGHRSVSWYQQTPGQGLQFLFEYFSETQRNKGNFPGRFSGRQFSNSRSEMNVSTLELGDSALYLCASSLRGVVNTGELFFGEGSRLTVL.

The table lists this clone with a count of one. V usage is TRBV5-1 and J usage is TRBJ1-4, with D perhaps TRBD1 (6 bases). This CDR3 contains 14 residues. Trimming left V 6 bases short and J 8 bases short, with 17 bases between. Germline CDR1 is SGHRS and CDR2 is YFSETQ. The CDR3, as DNA: TGCGCCAGCACAAACGGGGGGCGCGGGGAAAAACTGTTTTTT. Its translation: CASTNGGRGEKLFF.

A word on this clone: A read error may account for a junction end that differs from germline. The chain is built from TRBV7-7 and TRBJ2-1, with a possible D match to TRBD2 (6 bases). Germline CDR1 SSHAT, CDR2 FNYEAQ (reference sequence). There are 15 residues in the CDR3. This chain's CDR3 is CASSLEGGMVSEQFF. The CDR3 DNA reads TGTGCTAGCAGCTTAGAGGGCGGGATGGTGAGTGAGCAGTTCTTC.

The V gene is TRBV5-1, the J gene TRBJ1-6; 7 bases are a match to TRBD1. Unmatched junction bases numbered 8, after V lost 5 bases and J lost 9 bases. The CDR3 covers 14 residues. The germline V gene has CDR1 SGHRS and CDR2 YFSETQ. This CDR3 reads CASSTGDSPSPLHF. The CDR3 DNA reads as TGCGCCAGCAGTACCGGGGACAGTCCTTCACCCCTCCACTTT. The whole variable domain, remainder taken from reference TRBV5-1 and TRBJ1-6, is KAGVTQTPRYLIKTRGQQVTLSCSPISGHRSVSWYQQTPGQGLQFLFEYFSETQRNKGNFPGRFSGRQFSNSRSEMNVSTLELGDSALYLCASSTGDSPSPLHFGNGTRLTVT.

The CDR3 sequence: CASSPRTANGYTF. The CDR3 region has the DNA TGTGCCAGCAGCCCCCGGACAGCCAACGGCTACACCTTC. V and J are TRBV11-3 and TRBJ1-2, with D perhaps matching TRBD1 (6 bases). Trimming removed 5 bases at V and 8 bases at J, with 15 bases between. The germline CDR1 and CDR2 sequences are SGHNT and YENEEA. This CDR3 spans 13 amino acids.

This clone occurred once. V usage is TRBV13 and J usage is TRBJ2-7; 11 bases agree with TRBD2. V lost 4 bases, J lost 4 bases, and 9 bases stayed unmatched. Germline values: CDR1 PRHDT, CDR2 FYEKMQ (reference sequence). CDR3 length: 16 amino acids. The CDR3 loop reads CASSWASGTSGYEQYF. The CDR3 DNA is TGTGCCAGCAGCTGGGCTTCGGGGACTAGCGGTTACGAGCAGTACTTC. The entire variable domain, with the rest obtained from reference TRBV13 and TRBJ2-7, is as follows: AAGVIQSPRHLIKEKRETATLKCYPIPRHDTVYWYQQGPGQDPQFLISFYEKMQSDKGSIPDRFSAQQFSDYHSELNMSSLELGDSALYFCASSWASGTSGYEQYFGPGTRLTVT.

The J gene is TRBJ2-5, the V gene TRBV5-1, with 7 bases aligning to TRBD2. The length of the CDR3 is 15 residues. After removal of 2 bases from V and 5 bases from J, the junction contained 9 bases not matched to a gene. From germline, CDR1 is SGHRS and CDR2 YFSETQ. As DNA, the CDR3 is TGCGCCAGCAGCTTAAGCGGGATCGGTTCGGAGACCCAGTACTTC. It is translated as CASSLSGIGSETQYF. Supplemented by reference TRBV5-1 and TRBJ2-5, the full variable domain reads KAGVTQTPRYLIKTRGQQVTLSCSPISGHRSVSWYQQTPGQGLQFLFEYFSETQRNKGNFPGRFSGRQFSNSRSEMNVSTLELGDSALYLCASSLSGIGSETQYFGPGTRLLVL.

The chain has TRBV19 and TRBJ1-5; D might be TRBD1 (5 bases). The CDR3 spans 15 residues. V lost 4 bases and J lost 3, with 13 bases in between. Germline V gene sequence: CDR1 LNHDA, CDR2 SQIVND (reference sequence). For the CDR3, the DNA is TGTGCCAGTAGTACGGTTGCAGGGTCCAATCAGCCCCAGCATTTT. It translates to CASSTVAGSNQPQHF.

V and J are TRBV14 and TRBJ2-3; maybe TRBD1 (5 bases). Germline CDR1 and CDR2: SGHDN and FVKESK. CDR3 length: 15 amino acids. Trimming cost V 0 bases and J 5 bases, with 12 bases left between them. The CDR3 nucleotides are TGTGCCAGCAGCCAAGAGCCAGGGATCGTAGATACGCAGTATTTT. This codes for CASSQEPGIVDTQYF. The full variable domain, completed using reference TRBV14 and TRBJ2-3, is EAGVTQFPSHSVIEKGQTVTLRCDPISGHDNLYWYRRVMGKEIKFLLHFVKESKQDESGMPNNRFLAERTGGTYSTLKVQPAELEDSGVYFCASSQEPGIVDTQYFGPGTRLTVL.

In this sample, this clone turned up a few times. This sequence joins TRBV19 and TRBJ2-1; 9 bases line up with TRBD1. The CDR3 consists of 16 residues. J gave up 9 bases and V 5 bases, and 14 bases lay outside the gene matches. Germline values: CDR1 LNHDA, CDR2 SQIVND (reference sequence). The CDR3 DNA reads as TGTGCCAGTAGTGCCCACTCACAGGGGGCGCGCGGTGAGCAGTTCTTC. It specifies CASSAHSQGARGEQFF. The variable domain in full, completed from reference TRBV19 and TRBJ2-1, reads DGGITQSPKYLFRKEGQNVTLSCEQNLNHDAMYWYRQDPGQGLRLIYYSQIVNDFQKGDIAEGYSVSREKKESFPLTVTSAQKNPTAFYLCASSAHSQGARGEQFFGPGTRLTVL.

The CDR3 loop is CASSGIGVWEQYF. The DNA for the CDR3 is TGTGCCAGCAGCGGCATCGGGGTTTGGGAGCAGTACTTC. The chain employs TRBV7-8 and TRBJ2-7; tentative D call: TRBD2 (5 bases). Germline values: CDR1 SGHVS, CDR2 FQNEAQ. The CDR3 is 13 amino acids. V was clipped by 5 bases and J by 7 bases, with 15 bases between them.

The rearrangement links TRBV10-3 to TRBJ1-4, with unresolved D. The CDR3 consists of 14 residues. Germline-derived CDR1 and CDR2 are ENHRY and SYGVKD. V lost 3 bases to trimming and J lost 3 bases, with 8 bases between them. CDR3 region: CAISEGTPNEKLFF. The CDR3 DNA reads as TGTGCCATCAGTGAAGGAACCCCTAATGAAAAACTGTTTTTT.

The J gene is TRBJ2-7, the V gene TRBV6-1; TRBD2 matches at 7 bases. Trimming cost V 4 bases and J 2 bases; bases outside gene matches: 8. This CDR3 comprises 15 residues. The V gene's germline CDR1 is MNHNS and CDR2 SASEGT. Here the CDR3 reads CASSAYPSGAYEQYF. DNA of the CDR3: TGTGCCAGCAGTGCCTACCCCAGCGGGGCCTACGAGCAGTACTTC.

The chain is built from TRBV11-2 and TRBJ2-3; 7 bases align to TRBD2. CDR1 is SGHAT and CDR2 is FQNNGV in the germline V gene. CDR3 length: 14 amino acids. With V trimmed by 3 bases and J by 4 bases, 4 bases remained unmatched. CDR3 sequence: CASSFGAGADTQYF. CDR3 DNA sequence: TGTGCCAGCAGCTTTGGGGCGGGGGCAGATACGCAGTATTTT.

The J gene is TRBJ1-2, the V gene TRBV20-1, with a possible D match to TRBD1 (5 bases). In germline, CDR1 is DFQATT, CDR2 SNEGSKA (reference sequence). The length of the CDR3 is 11 residues. This CDR3 reads CTFPGGDGYTF. For the CDR3, the DNA is TGCACTTTCCCGGGGGGGGATGGCTACACCTTC.

The J gene is TRBJ2-3, the V gene TRBV25-1; D is possibly TRBD1 or TRBD2 (5 bases each). The germline CDR1 and CDR2 sequences are MGHDK and SYGVNS. V lost 3 bases and J 1 base, leaving 8 bases between the germline ends. The CDR3 contains 14 residues. The CDR3 DNA reads as TGTGCCAGCAGTGATAGGGGACGCACAGATACGCAGTATTTT. Protein sequence: CASSDRGRTDTQYF.

This clone was counted once. This same CDR3 is encoded by further DNA sequences in the sample. The chain carries TRBV30 and TRBJ2-7, with D unresolved. This CDR3 spans 12 amino acids. Trimming shortened V by 3 bases and J by 0 bases, and 6 bases separated the two germline ends. CDR1 is GTSNPN and CDR2 is SVGIG in the germline V gene (reference sequence). The CDR3 bases are TGTGCCTGGAGAGCCAACTCCTACGAGCAGTACTTC. It specifies CAWRANSYEQYF.

The rearrangement links TRBV30 to TRBJ1-5; no reliable D call. The length of the CDR3 is 14 residues. Germline lookup yields CDR1 GTSNPN and CDR2 SVGIG (reference sequence). Trimming stripped 2 bases from V and 6 bases from J, with 14 bases between. CDR3 protein: CAWSPGSGFQPQHF. For the CDR3, the DNA is TGTGCCTGGAGTCCTGGGTCCGGTTTTCAGCCCCAGCATTTT.

The genes are TRBV4-3 and TRBJ2-1; tentative D call: TRBD1 (5 bases). Germline CDR1 is LGHNA and CDR2 is YSLEER. This CDR3 has 12 residues. The germline V and J ends were trimmed by 5 bases and 8 bases, with 10 bases remaining between them. In nucleotides, the CDR3 is TGCGCCAGCAGCTATACAGGCTATGAGCAGTTCTTC. Amino acid sequence: CASSYTGYEQFF.

V usage is TRBV13 and J usage is TRBJ2-5; weak D call: TRBD2 (5 bases). Germline lookup yields CDR1 PRHDT and CDR2 FYEKMQ (reference sequence). The V gene lost 3 bases and the J gene lost 5 bases, with 13 bases spanning the gap. The CDR3 loop spans 14 amino acids. The CDR3 nucleotides are TGTGCCAGCAGCTTGCCGGACTCCCCCGAGACCCAGTACTTC. It yields the protein CASSLPDSPETQYF.

This clone was observed a handful of times. This same CDR3 is encoded by further DNA sequences in the sample. The chain has TRBV6-1 and TRBJ1-2, with TRBD1 as a possible D gene (5 bases). The germline V and J ends were trimmed by 2 bases and 4 bases, with 8 bases remaining between them. The CDR3 has 13 residues. Germline CDR1 and CDR2: MNHNS and SASEGT. DNA of the CDR3: TGTGCCAGCAGTGAAACCGGGACCTATGGCTACACCTTC. Translation: CASSETGTYGYTF.

The chain couples TRBV5-8 to TRBJ1-4, with D perhaps matching TRBD1 (6 bases). Germline-derived CDR1 and CDR2 are SGHTS and YDEGEE. Trimming pared 0 bases from V and 7 bases from J, leaving 16 bases between. The length of the CDR3 is 16 residues. The CDR3 is CASSLGRGSLGEKLFF. CDR3 DNA: TGTGCCAGCAGCTTGGGCAGGGGAAGTCTAGGTGAAAAACTGTTTTTT.

This clone was picked up a small number of times. This sequence joins TRBV25-1 and TRBJ2-3; no definite D call. Deletions cut 3 bases from V and 0 bases from J, with 7 bases between. Germline loops: CDR1 MGHDK, CDR2 SYGVNS. The CDR3 loop spans 14 amino acids. Here the CDR3 reads CASSDGLSTDTQYF. The CDR3 DNA sequence: TGTGCCAGCAGTGACGGCCTAAGCACAGATACGCAGTATTTT. The full variable domain, in which reference TRBV25-1 and TRBJ2-3 provide the parts outside the CDR3, is EADIYQTPRYLVIGTGKKITLECSQTMGHDKMYWYQQDPGMELHLIHYSYGVNSTEKGDLSSESTVSRIRTEHFPLTLESARPSHTSQYLCASSDGLSTDTQYFGPGTRLTVL.